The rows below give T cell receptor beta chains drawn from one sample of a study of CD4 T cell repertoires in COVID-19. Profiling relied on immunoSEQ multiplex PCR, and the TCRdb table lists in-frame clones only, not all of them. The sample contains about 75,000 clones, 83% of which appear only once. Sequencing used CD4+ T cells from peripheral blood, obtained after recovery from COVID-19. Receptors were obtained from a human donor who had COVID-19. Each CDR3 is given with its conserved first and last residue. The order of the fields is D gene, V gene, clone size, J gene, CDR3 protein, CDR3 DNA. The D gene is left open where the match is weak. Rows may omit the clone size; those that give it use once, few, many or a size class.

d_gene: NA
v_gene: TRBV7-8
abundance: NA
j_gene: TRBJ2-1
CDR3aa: CASSSQTRPSSTDEQFF
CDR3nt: TGTGCCAGCAGCTCCCAGACTAGGCCCAGTTCCACTGATGAGCAGTTCTTC

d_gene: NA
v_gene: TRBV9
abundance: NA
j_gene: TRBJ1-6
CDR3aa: CASGQDRNSPLHF
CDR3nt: TGTGCCAGCGGCCAAGACAGAAATTCACCCCTCCACTTT

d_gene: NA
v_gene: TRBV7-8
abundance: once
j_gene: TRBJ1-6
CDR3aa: CASSAGRNSPLHF
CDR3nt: TGTGCCAGCAGCGCCGGCCGGAATTCACCCCTCCACTTT

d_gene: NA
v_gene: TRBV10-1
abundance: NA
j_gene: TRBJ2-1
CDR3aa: CASSQQGHNEQFF
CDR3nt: TGCGCCAGCAGTCAACAGGGCCACAATGAGCAGTTCTTC

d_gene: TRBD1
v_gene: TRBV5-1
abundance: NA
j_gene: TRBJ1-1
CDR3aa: CASSLDRGAEAFF
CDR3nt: TGCGCCAGCAGCCTGGACAGGGGCGCTGAAGCTTTCTTT

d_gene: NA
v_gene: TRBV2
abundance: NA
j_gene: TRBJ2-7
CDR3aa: CASLTAYEQYF
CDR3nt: TGTGCCAGCCTGACAGCCTACGAGCAGTACTTC

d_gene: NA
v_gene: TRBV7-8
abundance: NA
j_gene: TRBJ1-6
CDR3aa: CASSRSRGTGSPLHF
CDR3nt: TGTGCCAGCAGTCGTAGTAGGGGGACGGGTTCACCCCTCCACTTT

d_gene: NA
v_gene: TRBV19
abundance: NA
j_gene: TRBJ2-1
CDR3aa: CASIRSPSAGLYNEQFF
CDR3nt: TGTGCCAGTATAAGGTCCCCCTCCGCGGGACTCTACAATGAGCAGTTCTTC

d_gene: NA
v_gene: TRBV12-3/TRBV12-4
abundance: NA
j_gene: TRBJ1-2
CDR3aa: CASSLDPAADTF
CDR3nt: TGTGCCAGCAGTTTAGACCCAGCCGCTGACACCTTC

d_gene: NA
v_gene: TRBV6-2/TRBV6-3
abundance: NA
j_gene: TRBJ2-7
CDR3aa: CASSYSRGEQYF
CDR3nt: TGTGCCAGCAGTTACTCCCGGGGCGAGCAGTACTTC

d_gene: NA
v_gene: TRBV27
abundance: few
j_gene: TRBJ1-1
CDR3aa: CASSLGRQIRENTEAFF
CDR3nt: TGTGCCAGCAGTTTGGGCCGGCAGATACGGGAGAACACTGAAGCTTTCTTT

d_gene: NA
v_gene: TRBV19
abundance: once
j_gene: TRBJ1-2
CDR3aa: CASSLPGQDYGYTF
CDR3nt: TGTGCCAGTAGTCTCCCCGGGCAGGACTATGGCTACACCTTC

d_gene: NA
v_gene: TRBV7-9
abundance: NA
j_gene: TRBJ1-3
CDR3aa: CASSLGTRGNTIYF
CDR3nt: TGTGCCAGCAGCTTAGGTACGCGAGGAAACACCATATATTTT

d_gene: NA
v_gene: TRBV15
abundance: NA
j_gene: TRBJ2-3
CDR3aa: CATSRLMGADTQYF
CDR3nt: TGTGCCACCAGCAGGCTTATGGGTGCAGATACGCAGTATTTT

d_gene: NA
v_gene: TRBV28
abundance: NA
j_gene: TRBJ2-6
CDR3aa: CASYQQGSGANVLTF
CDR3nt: TGTGCCAGCTACCAACAGGGTTCCGGGGCCAACGTCCTGACTTTC

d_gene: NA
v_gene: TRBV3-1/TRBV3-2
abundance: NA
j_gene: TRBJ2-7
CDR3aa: CASSQRGASGNEQYF
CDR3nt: TGTGCCAGCAGCCAAAGGGGGGCTAGTGGGAACGAGCAGTACTTC

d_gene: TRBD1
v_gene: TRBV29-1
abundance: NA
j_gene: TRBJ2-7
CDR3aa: CSATGGVYEQYF
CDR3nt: TGCAGCGCAACAGGGGGCGTCTACGAGCAGTACTTC

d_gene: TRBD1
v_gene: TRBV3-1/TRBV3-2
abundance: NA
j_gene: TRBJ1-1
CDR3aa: CASSPQGDTEAFF
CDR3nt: TGTGCCAGCAGCCCCCAGGGGGACACTGAAGCTTTCTTT

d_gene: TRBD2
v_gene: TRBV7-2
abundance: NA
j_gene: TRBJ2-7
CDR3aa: CASSLEGREPPYEQYF
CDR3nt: TGTGCCAGCAGCCTAGAAGGGCGGGAGCCCCCCTACGAGCAGTACTTC

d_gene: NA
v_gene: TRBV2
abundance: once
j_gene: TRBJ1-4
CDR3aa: CASSENSGEKLFF
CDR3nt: TGTGCCAGCAGTGAGAACAGTGGTGAAAAACTGTTTTTT

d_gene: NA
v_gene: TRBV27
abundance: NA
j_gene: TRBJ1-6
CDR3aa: CASSGLFETPLHF
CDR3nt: TGTGCCAGCAGTGGCCTTTTTGAGACACCCCTCCACTTT

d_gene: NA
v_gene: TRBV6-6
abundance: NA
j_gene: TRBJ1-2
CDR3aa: CASGQPGGLMYGYTF
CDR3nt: TGTGCCAGCGGACAACCGGGGGGGCTTATGTATGGCTACACCTTC

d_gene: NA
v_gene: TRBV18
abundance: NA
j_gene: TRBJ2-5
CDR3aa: CASSPQAGQETQYF
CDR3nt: TGTGCCAGCTCGCCTCAAGCGGGCCAAGAGACCCAGTACTTC

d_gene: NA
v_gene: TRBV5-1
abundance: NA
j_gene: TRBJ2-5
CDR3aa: CASSLNLETQYF
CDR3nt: TGCGCCAGCAGCTTGAATCTAGAGACCCAGTACTTC

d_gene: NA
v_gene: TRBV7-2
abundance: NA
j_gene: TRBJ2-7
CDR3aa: CASSLAKFRTGRVGSSYEQYF
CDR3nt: TGTGCCAGCAGCTTAGCGAAATTTCGGACAGGGAGGGTGGGAAGCTCCTACGAGCAGTACTTC

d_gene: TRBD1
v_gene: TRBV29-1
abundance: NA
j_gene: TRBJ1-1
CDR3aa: CSAAPGQGVRAFF
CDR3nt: TGCAGCGCCGCCCCGGGACAGGGCGTTCGGGCTTTCTTT

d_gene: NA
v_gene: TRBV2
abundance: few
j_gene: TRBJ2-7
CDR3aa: CASGLSYEQYF
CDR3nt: TGTGCCAGCGGACTTTCCTACGAGCAGTACTTC

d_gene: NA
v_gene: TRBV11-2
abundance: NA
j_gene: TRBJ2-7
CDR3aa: CASSLGRSGLYEQYF
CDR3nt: TGTGCCAGCAGCTTAGGACGGTCGGGCCTCTACGAGCAGTACTTC

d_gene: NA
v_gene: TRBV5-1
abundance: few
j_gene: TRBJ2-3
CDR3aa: CASSARNTDTQYF
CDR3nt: TGCGCCAGCAGTGCCCGAAACACAGATACGCAGTATTTT

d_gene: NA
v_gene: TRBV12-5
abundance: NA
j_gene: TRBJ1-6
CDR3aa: CASGAPTAGLDSPLHF
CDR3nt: TGTGCTAGTGGTGCCCCGACGGCCGGATTGGATTCACCCCTCCACTTT

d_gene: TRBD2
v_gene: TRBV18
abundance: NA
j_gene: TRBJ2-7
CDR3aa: CASSPASGSSYEQYF
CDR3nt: TGTGCCAGCTCACCCGCTAGCGGGTCCTCCTACGAGCAGTACTTC